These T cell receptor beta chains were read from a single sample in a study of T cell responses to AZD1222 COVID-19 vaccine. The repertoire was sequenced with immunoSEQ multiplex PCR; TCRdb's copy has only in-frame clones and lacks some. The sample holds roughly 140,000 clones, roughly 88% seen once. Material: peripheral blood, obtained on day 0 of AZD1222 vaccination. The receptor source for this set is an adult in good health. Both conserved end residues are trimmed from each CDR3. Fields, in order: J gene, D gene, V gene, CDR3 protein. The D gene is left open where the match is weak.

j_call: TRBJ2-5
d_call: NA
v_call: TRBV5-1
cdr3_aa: ASRPGAFQETQY

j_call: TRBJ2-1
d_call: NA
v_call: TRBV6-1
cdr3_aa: ASSEVSPRF

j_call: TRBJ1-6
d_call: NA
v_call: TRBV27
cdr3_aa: AAGKAYSPLH

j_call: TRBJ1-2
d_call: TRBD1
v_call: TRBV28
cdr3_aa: ASSLTGTGYT

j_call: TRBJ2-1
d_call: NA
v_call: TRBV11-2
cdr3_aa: ASSLVAGAYNEQF

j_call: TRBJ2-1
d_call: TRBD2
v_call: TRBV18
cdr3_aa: ASSPREGTGNEQF

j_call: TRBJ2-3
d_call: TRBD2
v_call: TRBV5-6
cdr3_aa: ASSPSGGGTDTQY

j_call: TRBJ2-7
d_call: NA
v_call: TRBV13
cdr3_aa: ASSSGVKAPYEQY

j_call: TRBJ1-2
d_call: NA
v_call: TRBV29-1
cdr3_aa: SVEDLWEGKNGYT

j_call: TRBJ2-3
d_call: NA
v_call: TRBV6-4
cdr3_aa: ASSERAGGTDTQY

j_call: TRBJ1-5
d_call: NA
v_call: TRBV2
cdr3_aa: ASSEYDRKYSNQPQH

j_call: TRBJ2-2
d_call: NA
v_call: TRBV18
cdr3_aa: ASSPLSDGTGELF

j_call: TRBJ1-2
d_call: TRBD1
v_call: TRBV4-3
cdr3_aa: ASSHPRLGQGKDYGYT

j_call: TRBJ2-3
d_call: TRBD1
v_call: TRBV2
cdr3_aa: ASRLQGSTDTQY

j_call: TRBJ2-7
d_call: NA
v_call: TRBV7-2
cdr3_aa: ASSLASPTYEQY

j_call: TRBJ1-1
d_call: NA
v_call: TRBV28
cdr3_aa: ASLPPRAMNTEAF

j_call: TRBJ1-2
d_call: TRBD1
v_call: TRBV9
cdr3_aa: ASSPRTGGSNGYT

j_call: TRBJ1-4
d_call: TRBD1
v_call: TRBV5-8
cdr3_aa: ASSRTGAPGLNEKLF

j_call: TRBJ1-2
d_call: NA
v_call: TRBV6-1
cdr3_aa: ASSEGHYGYT

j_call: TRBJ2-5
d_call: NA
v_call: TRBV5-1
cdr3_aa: ASRGRSNSLKETQY